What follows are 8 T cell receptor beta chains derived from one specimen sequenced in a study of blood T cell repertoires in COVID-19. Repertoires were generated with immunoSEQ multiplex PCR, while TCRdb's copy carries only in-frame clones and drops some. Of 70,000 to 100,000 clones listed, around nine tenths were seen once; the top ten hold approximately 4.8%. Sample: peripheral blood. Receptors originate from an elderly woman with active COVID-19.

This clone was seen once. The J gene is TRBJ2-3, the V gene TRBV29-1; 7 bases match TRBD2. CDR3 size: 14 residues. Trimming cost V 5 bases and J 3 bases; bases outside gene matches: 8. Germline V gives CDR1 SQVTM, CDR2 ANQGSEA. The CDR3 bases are TGCAGCGTTCTTCTACTAGCGCGAACAGATACGCAGTATTTT. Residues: CSVLLLARTDTQYF.

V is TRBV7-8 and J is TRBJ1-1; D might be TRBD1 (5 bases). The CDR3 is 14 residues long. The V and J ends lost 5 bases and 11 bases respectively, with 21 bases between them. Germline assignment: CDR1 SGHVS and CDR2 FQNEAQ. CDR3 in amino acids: CASSGAPTGLWAFF. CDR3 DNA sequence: TGTGCCAGCAGCGGGGCCCCAACAGGACTATGGGCTTTCTTT.

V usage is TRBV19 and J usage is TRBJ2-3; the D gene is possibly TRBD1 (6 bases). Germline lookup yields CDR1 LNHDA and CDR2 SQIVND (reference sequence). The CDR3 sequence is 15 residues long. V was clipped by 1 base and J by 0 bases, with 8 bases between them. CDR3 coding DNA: TGTGCCAGTAGTATAGGGACAGTCAGCACAGATACGCAGTATTTT. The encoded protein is CASSIGTVSTDTQYF. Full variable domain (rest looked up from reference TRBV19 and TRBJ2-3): DGGITQSPKYLFRKEGQNVTLSCEQNLNHDAMYWYRQDPGQGLRLIYYSQIVNDFQKGDIAEGYSVSREKKESFPLTVTSAQKNPTAFYLCASSIGTVSTDTQYFGPGTRLTVL.

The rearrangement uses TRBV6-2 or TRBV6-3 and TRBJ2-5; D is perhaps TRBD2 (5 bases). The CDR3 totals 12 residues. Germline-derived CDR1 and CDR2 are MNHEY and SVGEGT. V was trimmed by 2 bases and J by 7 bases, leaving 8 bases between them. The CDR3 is CASSYRAGTQYF. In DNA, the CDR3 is TGTGCCAGCAGTTACCGGGCGGGGACCCAGTACTTC.

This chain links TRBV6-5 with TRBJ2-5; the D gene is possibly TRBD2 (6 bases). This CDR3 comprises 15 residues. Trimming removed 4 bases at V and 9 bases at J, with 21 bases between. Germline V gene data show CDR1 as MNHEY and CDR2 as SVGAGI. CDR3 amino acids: CASSSPRTSRGSQYF. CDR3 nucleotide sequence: TGTGCCAGCAGTTCCCCAAGAACTAGCCGAGGATCCCAGTACTTC.

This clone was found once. The CDR3 DNA follows: TGTGCCAGCAGCTTAGACAGAGCCCTAGAGCAGTTCTTC. Translating it yields CASSLDRALEQFF. This chain links TRBV7-3 with TRBJ2-1; weak D call: TRBD1 (5 bases). The ends were cut back, 2 bases at V and 10 bases at J, with 12 bases in the middle. The CDR3 covers 13 residues. Germline CDR1 reads SGHTA; CDR2 reads FQGTGA.

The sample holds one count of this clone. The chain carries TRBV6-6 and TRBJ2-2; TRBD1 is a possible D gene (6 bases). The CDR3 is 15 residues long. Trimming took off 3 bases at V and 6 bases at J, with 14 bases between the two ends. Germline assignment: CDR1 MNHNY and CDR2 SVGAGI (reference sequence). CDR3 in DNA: TGTGCCAGCAGTTATACCCCCTCAGGGGCCGGGGAGCTGTTTTTT. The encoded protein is CASSYTPSGAGELFF.

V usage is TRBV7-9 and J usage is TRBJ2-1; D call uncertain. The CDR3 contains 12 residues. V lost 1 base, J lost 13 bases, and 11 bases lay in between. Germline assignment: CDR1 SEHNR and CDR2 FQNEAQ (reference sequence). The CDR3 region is CASSLVEEAQFF. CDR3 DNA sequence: TGTGCCAGCAGCTTAGTTGAGGAAGCCCAGTTCTTC.